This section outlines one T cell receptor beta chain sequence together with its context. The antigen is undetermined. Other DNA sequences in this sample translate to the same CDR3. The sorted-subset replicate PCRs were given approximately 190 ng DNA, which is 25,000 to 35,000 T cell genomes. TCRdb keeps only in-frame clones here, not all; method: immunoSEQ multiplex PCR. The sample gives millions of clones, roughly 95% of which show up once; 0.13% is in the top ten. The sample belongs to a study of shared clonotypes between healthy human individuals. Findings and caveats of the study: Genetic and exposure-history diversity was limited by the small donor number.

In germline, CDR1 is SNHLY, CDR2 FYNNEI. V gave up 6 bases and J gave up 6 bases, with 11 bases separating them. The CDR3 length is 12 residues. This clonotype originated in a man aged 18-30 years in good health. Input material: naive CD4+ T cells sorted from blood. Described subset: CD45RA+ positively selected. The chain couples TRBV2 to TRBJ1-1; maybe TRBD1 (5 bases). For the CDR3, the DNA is TGTGCCAGCAGGGAGGGGCCGGCTGAAGCTTTCTTT. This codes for CASREGPAEAFF.